This T cell receptor (beta chain) appears in the sequencing data of a study of long-term antiretroviral therapy in people with HIV. Study results and limitations: Transplant donor controls retained higher diversity, though diversity increased after ART. Someone took the blood between the mid-2000s and the late 2010s, maybe while older ART regimens were in use.

Turning to this clone: What it binds is unknown.

V shed 7 bases and J 4 bases; nucleotides not matched to a gene: 4. CDR1 MNHEY and CDR2 SVGAGI come from the germline V gene. This CDR3 has 13 residues. Researchers ran immunoSEQ v3.0 at survey level. Using immunoSEQ multiplex PCR, the repertoire was profiled, and TCRdb retains in-frame clones only, with some absent. The repertoire has over 15,000 clones, around three quarters of them found once; the top ten carry 6.5% to 7.5%. The origin of this receptor is a man between 50 and 59 years old with HIV. The chain couples TRBV6-5 to TRBJ2-5; 9 nucleotides agree with TRBD1. This specimen was unsorted PBMCs, taken 2.2 years after starting antiretroviral therapy. DNA for the CDR3: TGTGCCAGCAACAGGGGGCCAGGAGAGACCCAGTACTTC. The encoded protein is CASNRGPGETQYF.